Below are 16 T cell receptor beta chains sequenced from a single sample in a study of CD8 T cells in Susac syndrome. The authors reverse transcribed roughly 0.5 to 1 ug RNA with random hexamers. TCRdb used MiXCR to reprocess the immunoSEQ multiplex PCR reads, holding one entry per CDR3 protein. The sample consists of roughly 200,000 distinct CDR3 sequences, just under 95% of them appearing once. Material: CD4+ T cells from PBMCs. Receptors originate from a human donor in good health.

This rearrangement joins TRBV6-2 or TRBV6-3 to TRBJ1-1, with TRBD1 matching over 12 bases. The CDR3 extends over 14 amino acids. Germline CDR1 MNHEY, CDR2 SVGEGT. V was pared by 3 bases and J by 10 bases, with 6 bases of the junction left unmatched. The CDR3 DNA reads as TGTGCCAGCAGTTATAACCGGGACAGGGGGCGAGCTTTCTTT. It codes for CASSYNRDRGRAFF.

The CDR3 sequence: CSVVSNEKLFF. CDR3 bases: TGCAGCGTTGTTAGTAATGAAAAACTGTTTTTT. The rearrangement joins TRBV29-1 to TRBJ1-4; D is unclear. CDR3 size: 11 residues. With 4 bases removed from V and 4 bases from J, the gap between germline ends came to 4 bases. In germline, CDR1 is SQVTM, CDR2 ANQGSEA. The full variable domain, rest sourced from reference TRBV29-1 and TRBJ1-4, is SAVISQKPSRDICQRGTSLTIQCQVDSQVTMMFWYRQQPGQSLTLIATANQGSEATYESGFVIDKFPISRPNLTFSTLTVSNMSPEDSSIYLCSVVSNEKLFFGSGTQLSVL.

In its sample, this clonotype was seen once. The chain recombines TRBV29-1 with TRBJ2-5; D is unclear. There are 11 residues in the CDR3. The V end was cut by 0 bases, the J end by 9 bases, with 8 bases between. CDR1 and CDR2 (germline): SQVTM, ANQGSEA. CDR3 amino acids: CSVEEVRSQYF. For the CDR3, the DNA is TGCAGCGTTGAAGAGGTCCGGTCCCAGTACTTC.

The chain combines TRBV30 with TRBJ1-5; no reliable D call. This CDR3 contains 13 residues. Germline CDR1 and CDR2: GTSNPN and SVGIG (reference sequence). V lost 5 bases, J lost 2 bases, and 10 bases lay in between. CDR3 amino acids: CAWGLDGNQPQHF. The DNA of the CDR3 is TGTGCCTGGGGACTGGATGGCAATCAGCCCCAGCATTTT.

This chain joins TRBV11-2 and TRBJ1-4, with D uncertain. The CDR3 consists of 15 residues. V lost 4 bases and J lost 0, with 9 bases in between. Germline V lookup: CDR1 SGHAT, CDR2 FQNNGV. The CDR3 sequence: CASSSPEATNEKLFF. In nucleotides, the CDR3 is TGTGCCAGCAGCTCCCCGGAGGCAACTAATGAAAAACTGTTTTTT.

Turning to this clonotype: At one boundary the junction diverges from the germline segment, which might be a read error. The V gene is TRBV27, the J gene TRBJ2-7; no definite D call. From germline, CDR1 is MNHEY and CDR2 SMNVEV (reference sequence). CDR3 length equals 14 residues. This CDR3 is CASGLGGLSYEQYF. CDR3 nucleotides: TGTGCCAGCGGTTTGGGCGGATTGTCCTACGAGCAGTACTTC.

This clonotype has only one observation. The chain uses TRBV20-1 and TRBJ2-7, with 7 bases matching TRBD1. The CDR3 runs 11 residues. The V segment lost 6 bases and the J segment 2 bases; nucleotides outside the gene matches: 1. Per germline, CDR1 DFQATT and CDR2 SNEGSKA (reference sequence). Written as DNA, the CDR3 is TGCAGTGCACAGGGGCCCTACGAGCAGTACTTC. This sequence encodes CSAQGPYEQYF.

This chain connects TRBV9 to TRBJ1-2; maybe TRBD1 (5 bases). V was trimmed by 0 bases and J by 4 bases, leaving 13 bases between them. The CDR3 extends over 15 amino acids. Germline CDR1 SGDLS, CDR2 YYNGEE. The CDR3 sequence is CASSVGRGRGYGYTF. In DNA form, the CDR3 reads TGTGCCAGCAGCGTAGGAAGGGGCCGGGGCTATGGCTACACCTTC.

The chain uses TRBV20-1 and TRBJ1-2, with no clear D. V was trimmed by 6 bases and J by 2 bases, leaving 13 bases between them. The CDR3 extends over 13 amino acids. Per the germline V gene, CDR1 is DFQATT and CDR2 is SNEGSKA (reference sequence). The CDR3 loop reads CSAYKRANYGYTF. Here the CDR3 DNA reads TGCAGTGCATACAAACGGGCAAACTATGGCTACACCTTC.

The rearrangement joins TRBV24-1 to TRBJ1-2; possibly TRBD1 for D (5 bases). Per germline, CDR1 KGHDR and CDR2 SFDVKD. The CDR3 totals 11 residues. V gave up 12 bases and J gave up 3 bases, with 10 bases separating them. This CDR3 reads CAAGTYYGYTF. The DNA for the CDR3 is TGTGCCGCCGGGACTTACTATGGCTACACCTTC.

The chain joins TRBV7-9 to TRBJ2-7; TRBD2 might be the D (7 bases). The V gene lost 5 bases and the J gene lost 3 bases, with 17 bases spanning the gap. Germline values: CDR1 SEHNR, CDR2 FQNEAQ (reference sequence). CDR3 length equals 15 residues. CDR3 nucleotide sequence: TGTGCCAGCAGCCCACGAAAGGGAGGGGGCTACGAGCAGTACTTC. Protein product: CASSPRKGGGYEQYF.

The CDR3 region has the DNA TGTGCCAGCAGTTTTGTGGGGGTCCAGTACGAGCAGTACTTC. Amino acid sequence: CASSFVGVQYEQYF. The chain joins TRBV27 to TRBJ2-7; either TRBD1 or TRBD2 may fit D (5 bases each). Germline CDR1 reads MNHEY; CDR2 reads SMNVEV (reference sequence). This CDR3 has 14 residues. Trimming took 3 bases from V and 4 from J, leaving 13 bases between them.

This chain joins TRBV15 and TRBJ1-2, with a possible D match to TRBD1 (6 bases). The CDR3 consists of 12 residues. The ends were cut back, 5 bases at V and 8 bases at J, with 12 bases in the middle. Germline values: CDR1 LNHNV, CDR2 YYDKDF (reference sequence). CDR3 DNA: TGTGCCACCAGCGCGAACAGGGCCGGCTACACCTTC. Encoded protein: CATSANRAGYTF. The full variable domain, completed using reference TRBV15 and TRBJ1-2, is DAMVIQNPRYQVTQFGKPVTLSCSQTLNHNVMYWYQQKSSQAPKLLFHYYDKDFNNEADTPDNFQSRRPNTSFCFLDIRSPGLGDTAMYLCATSANRAGYTFGSGTRLTVV.

V is TRBV15 and J is TRBJ2-7; D not certain. This CDR3 has 14 residues. The V gene lost 5 bases and the J gene lost 2 bases, with 13 bases spanning the gap. The germline V gene has CDR1 LNHNV and CDR2 YYDKDF (reference sequence). The CDR3 reads CATSADGVTYEQYF. In nucleotides, the CDR3 is TGTGCCACCAGCGCTGACGGTGTGACCTACGAGCAGTACTTC.

This chain links TRBV5-1 with TRBJ2-7; 7 nucleotides match TRBD2. The CDR3 is 14 residues long. Looked up from germline, CDR1 is SGHRS and CDR2 is YFSETQ. The V and J ends lost 4 bases and 4 bases, in that order; junction bases with no gene match: 8. This chain's CDR3 is CASSIDTGGYEQYF. In DNA form, the CDR3 reads TGCGCCAGCAGCATCGACACGGGGGGATACGAGCAGTACTTC.

A single count supports this clonotype. The V call is TRBV3-1, the J call TRBJ1-1, with D possibly matching TRBD1 (6 bases). The V and J ends lost 0 bases and 10 bases respectively, with 9 bases between them. Germline CDR1 LGHDT, CDR2 YNNKEL (reference sequence). The CDR3 has 12 amino acids. The CDR3 spells CASSQDLDRAFF. CDR3 DNA sequence: TGTGCCAGCAGCCAAGATTTGGACAGAGCTTTCTTT.